The 24 T cell receptor beta chains in this list originate from one sample, sequenced in a study of blood T cell repertoires in COVID-19. Clones were sequenced by immunoSEQ multiplex PCR, and TCRdb holds only the in-frame ones, with some missing. There are about 220,000 clones in the sample; roughly 84% occur only once, and approximately 6.6% lies in the top ten. The sequenced sample was PBMCs or T cells enriched from blood (not recorded which). Receptors were obtained from a woman between 40 and 55 years old who had recovered from COVID-19.

The genes are TRBV5-6 and TRBJ2-1; 11 positions agree with TRBD1. This CDR3 region has 15 residues. The V gene end was trimmed by 4 bases and the J gene end by 8 bases; junction bases not matched to a gene: 8. The germline gives CDR1 SGHDT, CDR2 YYEEEE. The CDR3 loop is CASSLGQGVGDEQFF. The CDR3 DNA reads TGTGCCAGCAGCCTGGGACAGGGGGTGGGGGATGAGCAGTTCTTC.

This clone has more than one count but fewer than ten. The V call is TRBV5-6, the J call TRBJ1-1; no reliable D call. Germline V gene data show CDR1 as SGHDT and CDR2 as YYEEEE. V was clipped by 4 bases and J by 5 bases, with 9 bases between them. The CDR3 has 12 amino acids. The CDR3 nucleotides read TGTGCCAGCAGCAGGGAGTGGACTGAAGCTTTCTTT. Its translation is CASSREWTEAFF.

The chain uses TRBV11-3 and TRBJ1-1, with a weak D call TRBD1 (5 bases). V lost 6 bases and J 0 bases, leaving 11 bases between the germline ends. This CDR3 is 14 amino acids long. CDR1 and CDR2 from the germline V gene are SGHNT and YENEEA. CDR3: CASRTGEVNTEAFF. Here the CDR3 DNA reads TGTGCCAGCAGGACGGGGGAGGTGAACACTGAAGCTTTCTTT.

CDR3 bases: TGTGCCAGCAGTCCTTCGGACACGTATTTGGGCTACACCTTC. Its translation is CASSPSDTYLGYTF. This rearrangement joins TRBV6-5 to TRBJ1-2, with a tentative D call TRBD1 (5 bases). The CDR3 covers 14 residues. Germline V gene sequence: CDR1 MNHEY, CDR2 SVGAGI. The V gene lost 5 bases and the J gene lost 8 bases, with 18 bases spanning the gap.

The genes are TRBV9 and TRBJ1-3; D is undetermined. CDR3 length: 14 residues. CDR1 is SGDLS and CDR2 is YYNGEE in the germline V gene. Trimming removed 0 bases at V and 3 bases at J, with 7 bases between. The CDR3 is CASSVAGFGNTIYF. The CDR3 DNA reads as TGTGCCAGCAGCGTAGCCGGGTTTGGAAACACCATATATTTT.

This clone was seen only once. The CDR3 loop is CASTATGTGGVDTQYF. The CDR3, as DNA: TGCGCCAGCACCGCTACCGGGACAGGGGGGGTAGATACGCAGTATTTT. The chain carries TRBV5-1 and TRBJ2-3; TRBD1 matches 11 bases. The CDR3 is 16 residues long. J was trimmed by 5 bases and V by 6 bases; bases with no gene match: 11. The germline CDR1 and CDR2 sequences are SGHRS and YFSETQ.

The chain couples TRBV7-8 to TRBJ2-7; D may be TRBD1 (7 bases). The CDR3 consists of 13 residues. The germline CDR1 and CDR2 sequences are SGHVS and FQNEAQ. Trimming shortened V by 2 bases and J by 3 bases, and 8 bases separated the two germline ends. The CDR3, as DNA: TGTGCCAGCAGCTTACAGGGGGGCTACGAGCAGTACGTC. It translates to CASSLQGGYEQYV.

V is TRBV5-1 and J is TRBJ1-4, with D maybe TRBD1 (6 bases). Germline V gene lookup returns CDR1 SGHRS and CDR2 YFSETQ. The CDR3 consists of 16 residues. V was clipped by 0 bases and J by 5 bases, with 14 bases between them. The CDR3 DNA follows: TGCGCCAGCAGCTTGGGAACAGGGAAGTGGAATGAAAAACTGTTTTTT. This sequence encodes CASSLGTGKWNEKLFF.

The V gene is TRBV2, the J gene TRBJ1-2, with D tentatively TRBD1 (5 bases). Deletions cut 6 bases from V and 6 bases from J, with 17 bases between. The germline CDR1 and CDR2 sequences are SNHLY and FYNNEI. The CDR3 has 14 residues. The CDR3 region is CASRGLTYLNGYTF. DNA of the CDR3: TGTGCCAGCAGGGGACTAACGTACCTCAATGGCTACACCTTC.

V is TRBV5-4 and J is TRBJ1-4; D not certain. Between the trimmed V and J ends, which lost 0 bases and 5 bases, there was a span of 8 bases. Germline V gives CDR1 SGHNT, CDR2 YYREEE (reference sequence). The CDR3 is 14 amino acids. CDR3 bases: TGTGCCAGCAGCTTGGACAGAACGAATGAAAAACTGTTTTTT. Translating gives CASSLDRTNEKLFF.

This CDR3 reads CASSLGRETDTQYF. CDR3 coding DNA: TGTGCCAGCAGCTTGGGGCGGGAAACGGATACGCAGTATTTT. The chain joins TRBV5-4 to TRBJ2-3; D might be TRBD2 (6 bases). This CDR3 has 14 amino acids. Trimming cost V 0 bases and J 6 bases, with 11 bases left between them. The germline V gene encodes CDR1 SGHNT and CDR2 YYREEE (reference sequence). The variable domain in full, completed from reference TRBV5-4 and TRBJ2-3, reads ETGVTQSPTHLIKTRGQQVTLRCSSQSGHNTVSWYQQALGQGPQFIFQYYREEENGRGNFPPRFSGLQFPNYSSELNVNALELDDSALYLCASSLGRETDTQYFGPGTRLTVL.

This chain joins TRBV7-2 and TRBJ2-7; 8 bases are a match to TRBD2. J gave up 0 bases and V 4 bases, and 2 bases lay outside the gene matches. This CDR3 region has 14 residues. CDR1 and CDR2 (germline): SGHTA, FQGNSA. The CDR3 spells CASSSGTSSYEQYF. The CDR3 DNA is TGTGCCAGCAGCTCTGGGACTAGCTCCTACGAGCAGTACTTC.

The CDR3: CASSQRGGYTF. In nucleotides, the CDR3 is TGCGCCAGCAGCCAGCGGGGTGGCTACACCTTC. This chain uses TRBV4-1 with TRBJ1-2, with unresolved D. CDR1 and CDR2 from the germline V gene are MGHRA and YSYEKL. V dropped 3 bases and J dropped 7 bases, with 6 bases sitting between them. This CDR3 has 11 residues.

The chain links TRBV19 to TRBJ1-1, with D possibly matching TRBD1 (5 bases). CDR1 and CDR2 (germline): LNHDA, SQIVND (reference sequence). The germline V and J ends were trimmed by 5 bases and 6 bases, with 13 bases remaining between them. This CDR3 has 13 amino acids. The CDR3 DNA is TGTGCCAGTAGTCGGACGGCGGGGCCTGAAGCTTTCTTT. Amino acid sequence: CASSRTAGPEAFF.

The J gene is TRBJ2-7, the V gene TRBV11-2, with 12 bases lining up with TRBD1. Germline V gene lookup returns CDR1 SGHAT and CDR2 FQNNGV. CDR3 length: 15 amino acids. Trimming took 3 bases from V and 4 from J; bases not matched to a gene: 4. The CDR3 is CASSFPGQGAYEQYF. The CDR3, as DNA: TGTGCCAGCAGCTTTCCGGGACAGGGGGCTTACGAGCAGTACTTC.

The J gene is TRBJ1-3, the V gene TRBV5-1; D is possibly TRBD1 (6 bases). The CDR3 is 15 residues long. Germline lookup yields CDR1 SGHRS and CDR2 YFSETQ. V was cut by 0 bases and J by 2 bases, with 9 bases left in between. CDR3 region: CASSLGGPTGNTIYF. CDR3 bases: TGCGCCAGCAGCTTGGGGGGGCCTACTGGAAACACCATATATTTT.

The gene calls are TRBV11-3 and TRBJ1-2; 7 bases are a match to TRBD1. Germline V gives CDR1 SGHNT, CDR2 YENEEA. V was pared by 4 bases and J by 3 bases, with 11 bases of the junction left unmatched. The CDR3 length is 16 residues. The CDR3 DNA is TGTGCCAGCAGCTCTCATAACAGGGGACTAGACTATGGCTACACCTTC. Protein product: CASSSHNRGLDYGYTF.

The rearrangement links TRBV6-1 to TRBJ2-5; 8 bases match TRBD1. The germline V gene has CDR1 MNHNS and CDR2 SASEGT. J was trimmed by 7 bases and V by 0 bases; bases with no gene match: 7. This CDR3 comprises 15 residues. CDR3 loop: CASSEAPGGFGTQYF. The CDR3 DNA sequence: TGTGCCAGCAGTGAAGCGCCAGGGGGCTTCGGGACCCAGTACTTC.

CDR3 amino acids: CASSEYGGGLNYGYTF. The CDR3 nucleotides are TGTGCCAGCAGTGAATATGGAGGAGGTCTTAACTATGGCTACACCTTC. The genes are TRBV25-1 and TRBJ1-2; D call uncertain. The CDR3 spans 16 residues. Germline assignment: CDR1 MGHDK and CDR2 SYGVNS. V shed 0 bases and J shed 1 base, with 12 bases lying between them.

V and J are TRBV6-6 and TRBJ1-1; 7 bases align to TRBD1. CDR1 and CDR2 from the germline V gene are MNHNY and SVGAGI (reference sequence). Germline trimming cut 6 bases from V and 6 bases from J; bases unmatched to any gene: 25. The CDR3 extends over 19 amino acids. CDR3 bases: TGTGCCAGCAGCCGAACTGACCGGACAGGACCTGCCTTTGGCCCTGAAGCTTTCTTT. It translates to CASSRTDRTGPAFGPEAFF.

The count of this clone is one. The J gene is TRBJ1-1, the V gene TRBV6-5; 7 bases match TRBD1. V trimming: 4 bases; J trimming: 1 base; junction bases outside the gene matches: 9. The CDR3 extends over 16 amino acids. Germline CDR1 is MNHEY and CDR2 is SVGAGI. CDR3 nucleotides: TGTGCCAGCAGTTCCTTTACTCGGACAGGGAACACTGAAGCTTTCTTT. This codes for CASSSFTRTGNTEAFF.

The chain couples TRBV7-2 to TRBJ2-3; 7 bases match TRBD2. This CDR3 has 18 residues. Germline V gene lookup returns CDR1 SGHTA and CDR2 FQGNSA. J gave up 2 bases and V 2 bases, and 13 bases lay outside the gene matches. CDR3: CASSLLPTRREITDTQYF. In DNA, the CDR3 is TGTGCCAGCAGCTTACTTCCCACTCGGCGGGAGATCACAGATACGCAGTATTTT.

This rearrangement joins TRBV7-2 to TRBJ2-7, with 8 bases lining up with TRBD2. This CDR3 region has 15 residues. The V segment lost 5 bases and the J segment 3 bases; nucleotides outside the gene matches: 9. Germline CDR1 and CDR2: SGHTA and FQGNSA. The CDR3 DNA sequence: TGTGCCAGCAGCGGGCCGGGACTAGGTTACTACGAGCAGTACTTC. It specifies CASSGPGLGYYEQYF.

V gene TRBV5-4 combines with J gene TRBJ1-2; 9 bases line up with TRBD1. V lost 3 bases, J lost 8 bases, and 5 bases stayed unmatched. CDR3 length equals 13 residues. Germline loops: CDR1 SGHNT, CDR2 YYREEE (reference sequence). CDR3: CASSWTGANGYTF. The CDR3 DNA is TGTGCCAGCAGCTGGACAGGGGCAAACGGCTACACCTTC.